These 3 T cell receptor beta chains originate from one sample sequenced in a study of T cell responses to AZD1222 COVID-19 vaccine. Clones were read by immunoSEQ multiplex PCR, and TCRdb kept only the in-frame ones, dropping some. The profile shows tens of thousands of clones, roughly 89% of them singletons. The sample consisted of peripheral blood, taken on day 0 of AZD1222 vaccination. These receptors originate from an adult in good health.

The chain employs TRBV10-3 and TRBJ1-2; maybe TRBD1 (5 bases). The ends were cut back, 3 bases at V and 0 bases at J, with 11 bases in the middle. The CDR3 runs 15 residues. Germline V lookup: CDR1 ENHRY, CDR2 SYGVKD. In DNA, the CDR3 is TGTGCCATCAGTGATCAGACAGCTGCTAACTATGGCTACACCTTC. It is translated as CAISDQTAANYGYTF.

V usage is TRBV19 and J usage is TRBJ1-1; no clear D gene. Deletions cut 2 bases from V and 5 bases from J, with 9 bases between. There are 13 residues in the CDR3. Germline-derived CDR1 and CDR2 are LNHDA and SQIVND (reference sequence). Here the CDR3 reads CASSISLGTEAFF. The CDR3 bases are TGTGCCAGTAGTATAAGTTTGGGGACTGAAGCTTTCTTT.

V gene TRBV6-1 combines with J gene TRBJ2-4; TRBD1 agrees at 7 bases. From germline, CDR1 is MNHNS and CDR2 SASEGT. V was clipped by 4 bases and J by 0 bases; unmatched bases: 9. CDR3 length: 17 amino acids. CDR3 in DNA: TGTGCCAGCAGTGGTAGGGACAGCTTTTTAGCCAAAAACATTCAGTACTTC. This gives the protein CASSGRDSFLAKNIQYF.